This T cell receptor beta chain was retrieved from a study of T cell clonality in common variable immunodeficiency. Findings and caveats of the study: Compared with healthy controls, CVID subjects showed increased TCRbeta clonality, mostly in about a third.

This clone was observed many times. The antigen remains unidentified. The CDR3 is cut off 3 residues early in the read; its end comes from the germline J gene. Donors gave 5 to 8 ml heparinized peripheral whole blood. Here immunoSEQ multiplex PCR was the method, and the copy in TCRdb shows in-frame clones only, minus some. There are more than 35,000 clones in the sample, none observed a single time. CDR1 and CDR2 from the germline V gene are LNHDA and SQIVND (reference sequence). The V gene lost 7 bases and the J gene lost 1 base, with 13 bases spanning the gap. The CDR3 runs 14 residues. The V call is TRBV19, the J call TRBJ1-1; D is unclear. The sample comprised peripheral blood mononuclear cells. This sequence originates from a person between 18 and 75 years old in good health. The part of the CDR3 DNA that was read is TGTGCCAGTATTCCTGCGTTTCAGAACACTGAA. Its translation is CASIPAFQNTE. The entire CDR3 is CASIPAFQNTEAFF.